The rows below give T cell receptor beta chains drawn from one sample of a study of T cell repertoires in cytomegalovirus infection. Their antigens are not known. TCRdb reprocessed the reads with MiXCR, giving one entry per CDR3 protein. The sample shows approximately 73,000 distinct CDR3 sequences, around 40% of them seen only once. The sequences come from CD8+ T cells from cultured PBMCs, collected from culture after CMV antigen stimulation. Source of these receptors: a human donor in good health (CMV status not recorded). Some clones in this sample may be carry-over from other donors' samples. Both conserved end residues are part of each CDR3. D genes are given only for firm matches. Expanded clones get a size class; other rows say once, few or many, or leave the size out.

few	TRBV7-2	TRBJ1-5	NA	TGTGCCAGCAGCTCATACGGCGACAGCAATCAGCCCCAGCATTTT	CASSSYGDSNQPQHF
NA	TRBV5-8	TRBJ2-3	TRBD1	TGTGCCAGCAGCGGGGGACAGATCCAGCCAGATACGCAGTATTTT	CASSGGQIQPDTQYF
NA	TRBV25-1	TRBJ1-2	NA	TGTGCCAGCAGTGAATATTTTATGGGTGACCACCGCCCGGGGGATGATGGCTACACCTTC	CASSEYFMGDHRPGDDGYTF
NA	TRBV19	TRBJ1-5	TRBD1	TGTGCCAGTAGTATGGACAGGGCCGATCAGCCCCAGCATTTT	CASSMDRADQPQHF
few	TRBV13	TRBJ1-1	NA	TGTGCCAGCAGCCTTACACTAAGCGGCCCTGAAGCTTTCTTT	CASSLTLSGPEAFF
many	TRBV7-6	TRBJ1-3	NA	TGTGCCAGCAGCTTAGGTGGGGGCCCGCCTGGAAACACCATATATTTT	CASSLGGGPPGNTIYF
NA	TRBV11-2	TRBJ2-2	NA	TGTGCCAGCAGCTTATCTAGCAATACCGGGGAGCTGTTTTTT	CASSLSSNTGELFF
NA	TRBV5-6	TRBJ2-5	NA	TGTGCCAGCAGCTTGGGCCAGTCCTACCAAGAGACCCAGTACTTC	CASSLGQSYQETQYF
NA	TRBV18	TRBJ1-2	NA	TGTGCCAGCTCACCCGTCTTAAGTTACTCCGACGAATTTGGCTACACCTTC	CASSPVLSYSDEFGYTF
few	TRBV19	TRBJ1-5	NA	TGTGCCAGTAGTATGAAAAGAGGGATCGGAAATCAGCCCCAGCATTTT	CASSMKRGIGNQPQHF
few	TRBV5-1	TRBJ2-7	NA	TGCGCCAGCAGCTTGGAGGGCAGGGCCTACGAGCAGTACTTC	CASSLEGRAYEQYF
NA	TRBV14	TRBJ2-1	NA	TGTGCCAGCAGCCAAGATCAGTTTAGCTCCTACAATGAGCAGTTCTTC	CASSQDQFSSYNEQFF
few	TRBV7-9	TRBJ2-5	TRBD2	TGTGCCAGCAGCTCCGGTTTATCTAGCGGAAGTCAAGAGACCCAGTACTTC	CASSSGLSSGSQETQYF
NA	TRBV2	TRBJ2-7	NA	TGTGCCAGCAAGCAGGGGCCCTACGAGCAGTACTTC	CASKQGPYEQYF
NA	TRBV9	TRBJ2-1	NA	TGTGCCAGCAGCGTAGGTGGCAAAAGTGAGCAGTTCTTC	CASSVGGKSEQFF
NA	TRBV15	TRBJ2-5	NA	TGTGCCACCAGCGAACGGGGGCGGCAAGAGACCCAGTACTTC	CATSERGRQETQYF
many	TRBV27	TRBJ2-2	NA	TGTGCCAGCAGTTTTGGGGCATCCACCGGGGAGCTGTTTTTT	CASSFGASTGELFF
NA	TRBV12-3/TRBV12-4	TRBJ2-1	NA	TGTGCCAGCAGTCCCACTCTGGGCGATGAGCAGTTCTTC	CASSPTLGDEQFF
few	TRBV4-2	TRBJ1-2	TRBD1	TGTGCCAGCAGCCCGCCGGGACAGGGGCTTAACTATGGCTACACCTTC	CASSPPGQGLNYGYTF
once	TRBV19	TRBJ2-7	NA	TGTGCCAGTAGTATAGGGGACCTGCCTCTCTACGAGCAGTACTTC	CASSIGDLPLYEQYF
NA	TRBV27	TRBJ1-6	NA	TGTGCCAGCAGTTTTAGTGTTAATTCACCCCTCCACTTT	CASSFSVNSPLHF
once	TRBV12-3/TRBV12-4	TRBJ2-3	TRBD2	TGTGCCAGCATTCCGTCGGGTAGCGGGGGCCCCACAGATACGCAGTATTTT	CASIPSGSGGPTDTQYF
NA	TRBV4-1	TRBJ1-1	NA	TGCGCCAGCAGCCCGGGACCACTGAACACTGAAGCTTTCTTT	CASSPGPLNTEAFF
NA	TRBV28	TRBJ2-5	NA	TGTGCCAGCAGTTTAGTGGTGAGCCAAGAGACCCAGTACTTC	CASSLVVSQETQYF
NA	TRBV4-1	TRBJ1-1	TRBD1	TGCGCCAGCAGCCCCTCCCAGGGGGGGAACACTGAAGCTTTCTTT	CASSPSQGGNTEAFF
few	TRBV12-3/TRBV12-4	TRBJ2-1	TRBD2	TGTGCCAGCAGTTTGCTAGCGGGGGGGTACAATGAGCAGTTCTTC	CASSLLAGGYNEQFF
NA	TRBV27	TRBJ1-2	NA	TGTGCCAGCAGTTTTTGGAGGGGGGATGGCTACACCTTC	CASSFWRGDGYTF
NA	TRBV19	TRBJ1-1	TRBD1	TGTGCCAGTAGTATAGGGGTAGGACAGGACTTAAACACTGAAGCTTTCTTT	CASSIGVGQDLNTEAFF
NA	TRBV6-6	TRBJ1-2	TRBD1	TGTGCCAGCACCGGACAGGAAAACTATGGCTACACCTTC	CASTGQENYGYTF
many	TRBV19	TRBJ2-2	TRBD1	TGTGCCAGTAGATTCCGGGACAGCCAATTTTCGAACACCGGGGAGCTGTTTTTT	CASRFRDSQFSNTGELFF
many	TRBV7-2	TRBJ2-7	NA	TGTGCCAGCAGCTTACTCGGACCCTACGAGCAGTACTTC	CASSLLGPYEQYF
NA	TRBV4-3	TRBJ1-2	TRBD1	TGCGCCAGCAGCCCGGGACAGCTAAACTATGGCTACACCTTC	CASSPGQLNYGYTF
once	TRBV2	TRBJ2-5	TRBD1	TGTGCCAGCAGTGAATACAGGGGCGTGGAGACCCAGTACTTC	CASSEYRGVETQYF
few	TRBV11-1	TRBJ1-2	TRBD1	TGTGCCAGCAGCGGTCGGACAGGCCTAGGTTATGGCTACACCTTC	CASSGRTGLGYGYTF
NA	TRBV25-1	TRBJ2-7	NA	TGTGCCAGCAGTGAAGCTTTGGGGCAGGACCCCTACGAGCAGTACTTC	CASSEALGQDPYEQYF
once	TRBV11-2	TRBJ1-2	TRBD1	TGTGCCAGCAGCGGACTCCGGGACAGGGTTAACGGCTACACCTTC	CASSGLRDRVNGYTF
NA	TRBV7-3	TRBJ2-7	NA	TGTGCCAGCAGCCAACCACTGGGCTACGAGCAGTACTTC	CASSQPLGYEQYF
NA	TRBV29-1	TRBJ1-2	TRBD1	TGCAGCGTTGACAGGGGGCTCGTTGGCTACACCTTC	CSVDRGLVGYTF
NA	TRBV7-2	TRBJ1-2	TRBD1	TGTGCCAGCAGCCCCCCCCAGGGGGCTAACTATGGCTACACCTTC	CASSPPQGANYGYTF
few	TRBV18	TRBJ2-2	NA	TGTGCCAGCTCACCACGAGACAGGTTATCACAATCCACCGGGGAGCTGTTTTTT	CASSPRDRLSQSTGELFF
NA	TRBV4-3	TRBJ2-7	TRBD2	TGCGCCAGCAGCCAAGATAGGGAACTAGCGGGGGTCTCCTACGAGCAGTACTTC	CASSQDRELAGVSYEQYF
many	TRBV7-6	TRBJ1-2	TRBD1	TGTGCCAGCAGCCTTGCGTCTCATAACCGTGGACAGGCCTGGGATGGCTACACCTTC	CASSLASHNRGQAWDGYTF
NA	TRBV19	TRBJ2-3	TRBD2	TGTGCCAGTAGTATCCTTGGCGGGGGGAGCACAGATACGCAGTATTTT	CASSILGGGSTDTQYF
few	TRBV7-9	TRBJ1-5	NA	TGTGCCAGCAGCTTATCTCGGTCGGAAACCCGGGACGGTCTAAATCAGCCCCAGCATTTT	CASSLSRSETRDGLNQPQHF
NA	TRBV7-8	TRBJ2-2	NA	TGTGCCAGCAGCTTTTCCTCAAGGGAGCTGTTTTTT	CASSFSSRELFF
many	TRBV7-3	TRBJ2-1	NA	TGTGCCAGCGCCGTTGGGGGATTCAATGAGCAGTTCTTC	CASAVGGFNEQFF
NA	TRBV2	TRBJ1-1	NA	TGTGCCAGCAACCGCGACAGCTGGAACACTGAAGCTTTCTTT	CASNRDSWNTEAFF
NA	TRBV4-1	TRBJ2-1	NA	TGCGCCAGCAGCCAAGTGTCAGGGATCCGGCAGTTCTTC	CASSQVSGIRQFF
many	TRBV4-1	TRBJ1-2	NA	TGCGCCAGCAGCCATCGCCCGGCCATTTCCGATGGCTACACCTTC	CASSHRPAISDGYTF
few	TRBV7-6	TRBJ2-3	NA	TGTGCCAGCAGCTTTGGGGGCACAGATACGCAGTATTTT	CASSFGGTDTQYF
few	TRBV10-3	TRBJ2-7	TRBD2	TGTGCCATCAGAGATACTAGCGGGGGATGGTACGAGCAGTACTTC	CAIRDTSGGWYEQYF
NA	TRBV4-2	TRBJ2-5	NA	TGTGCCAGCAGCCAAGACGGAACAGGGGGGGGGGAGACCCAGTACTTC	CASSQDGTGGGETQYF
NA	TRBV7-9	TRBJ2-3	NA	TGTGCCAGCGGAAGGCCGTCCACAGATACGCAGTATTTT	CASGRPSTDTQYF
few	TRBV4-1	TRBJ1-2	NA	TGCGCCAGCAGCCAAGAGGGATCGGGCGCCGTTACTAACTATGGCTACACCTTC	CASSQEGSGAVTNYGYTF
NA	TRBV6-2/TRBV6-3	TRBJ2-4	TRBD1	TGTGCCAGCAGTGTAGCTAACACAGGGGTTAACAATCAGTACTTC	CASSVANTGVNNQYF
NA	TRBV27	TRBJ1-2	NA	TGTGCCAGCAGTTTCGGGGGTACCTATGGCTACACCTTC	CASSFGGTYGYTF
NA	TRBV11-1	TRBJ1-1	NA	TGTGCCAGCAGCTTAAGCCCCGAAGGAAACAGTCAAGCTTTCTTT	CASSLSPEGNSQAFF
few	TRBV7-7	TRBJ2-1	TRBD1	TGTGCTAGCAGCTCGGGACAGGGGGCATCCAATGAGCAGTTCTTC	CASSSGQGASNEQFF
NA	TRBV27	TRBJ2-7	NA	TGTGCCAGCAGTTTCGGGGCTTCGCAGTACTTC	CASSFGASQYF